The clone carrying this T cell receptor beta chain was found many times. TCR beta CDR3 sequences were amplified from RNA transcripts. Initially, a first-round RT-PCR of the TCR CDR3 employed the HTBI primer set. TCRdb ran MiXCR on the multiplex PCR reads and lists one entry per CDR3 protein. Of roughly 710,000 distinct CDR3 sequences in the sample, 30% to 40% are singletons; the top ten hold around 30%. These data originate in a study of T cells in Graves' hyperthyroidism and ophthalmopathy. The ends were cut back, 2 bases at V and 4 bases at J, with 11 bases in the middle. The CDR3 is 14 amino acids. The germline gives CDR1 KGHSY, CDR2 FQNENV.

The rearrangement joins TRBV16 to TRBJ1-2; D is unresolved. The sample comprised blood. This TCR was sampled from a woman between 40 and 50 years old with Graves' hyperthyroidism. CDR3 protein: CASSQRQASYGYTF. In DNA, the CDR3 is TGTGCCAGCAGCCAAAGGCAGGCCTCCTATGGCTACACCTTC.